One sample yielded the 22 T cell receptor beta chains listed below, sequenced in a study of cytomegalovirus exposure and HLA in healthy donors. The PCR used 60 Vbeta and 13 Jbeta primers. The repertoire was sequenced with immunoSEQ multiplex PCR; TCRdb's copy has only in-frame clones and lacks some. Of approximately 130,000 clones in the sample, 70% to 85% are singletons; the top ten hold around 2.5%. Sequenced input: PBMCs. The receptors were sampled from a boy between 2 and 10 years old in good health and CMV-seronegative.

This rearrangement joins TRBV2 to TRBJ1-6; D is unclear. The CDR3 sequence is 13 residues long. The V end lost 6 bases, the J end lost 9 bases, and 12 bases lay between the germline ends. Germline lookup yields CDR1 SNHLY and CDR2 FYNNEI. The CDR3 is CASSPTGGSPLHF. The CDR3 DNA is TGTGCCAGCAGCCCCACCGGTGGTTCACCCCTCCACTTT.

The genes are TRBV19 and TRBJ1-2; 7 bases are shared with TRBD1. With V trimmed by 2 bases and J by 3 bases, 6 bases remained unmatched. The CDR3 is 15 residues long. Germline loops: CDR1 LNHDA, CDR2 SQIVND (reference sequence). The CDR3 region is CASSIPPTGYYGYTF. The CDR3 region has the DNA TGTGCCAGTAGTATACCCCCGACAGGGTACTATGGCTACACCTTC.

V is TRBV29-1 and J is TRBJ1-2; D unresolved. The germline CDR1 and CDR2 sequences are SQVTM and ANQGSEA. The ends were cut back, 5 bases at V and 0 bases at J, with 4 bases in the middle. The CDR3 is 11 residues long. CDR3 protein: CSVLSNYGYTF. CDR3 coding DNA: TGCAGCGTTCTGTCTAACTATGGCTACACCTTC. Supplemented by reference TRBV29-1 and TRBJ1-2, the full variable domain reads SAVISQKPSRDICQRGTSLTIQCQVDSQVTMMFWYRQQPGQSLTLIATANQGSEATYESGFVIDKFPISRPNLTFSTLTVSNMSPEDSSIYLCSVLSNYGYTFGSGTRLTVV.

In this sample, this clone turned up a few times. This chain joins TRBV5-3 and TRBJ2-7; 7 nucleotides match TRBD1. TRBV5-3 is flagged as an ORF with uncertain function. The CDR3 spans 15 residues. The CDR3 region is CARSSFPELGRGSKV. The CDR3, as DNA: TGTGCCAGAAGCTCGTTTCCTGAGTTGGGCAGGGGGTCAAAAGTC.

The chain recombines TRBV4-3 with TRBJ2-2, with D maybe TRBD1 (5 bases). The CDR3 contains 15 residues. Germline CDR1 LGHNA, CDR2 YSLEER. V lost 0 bases and J lost 8, with 13 bases in between. CDR3 sequence reads: CASSQDPPGQGELFF. The CDR3 DNA sequence: TGCGCCAGCAGCCAAGATCCCCCAGGGCAAGGGGAGCTGTTTTTT.

This chain joins TRBV7-9 and TRBJ1-1, with D possibly matching TRBD1 (6 bases). The CDR3 totals 15 residues. The V end lost 1 base, the J end lost 3 bases, and 12 bases lay between the germline ends. Germline V lookup: CDR1 SEHNR, CDR2 FQNEAQ (reference sequence). CDR3 DNA sequence: TGTGCCAGCAGCTTAGTAGGGGCAGGGGACACTGAAGCTTTCTTT. It yields the protein CASSLVGAGDTEAFF. The variable domain in full, completed from reference TRBV7-9 and TRBJ1-1, reads DTGVSQNPRHKITKRGQNVTFRCDPISEHNRLYWYRQTLGQGPEFLTYFQNEAQLEKSRLLSDRFSAERPKGSFSTLEIQRTEQGDSAMYLCASSLVGAGDTEAFFGQGTRLTVV.

The V and J genes are TRBV6-5 and TRBJ2-7; 13 bases fit TRBD2. The V gene end was trimmed by 5 bases and the J gene end by 3 bases; junction bases not matched to a gene: 4. This CDR3 is built from 15 residues. Per germline, CDR1 MNHEY and CDR2 SVGAGI. The CDR3 DNA sequence: TGTGCCAGCAGTCGGACTAGCGGGGGTCTCTACGAGCAGTACTTC. Translating gives CASSRTSGGLYEQYF.

The genes are TRBV30 and TRBJ1-2; perhaps TRBD1 as D (5 bases). CDR1 is GTSNPN, CDR2 SVGIG, per germline (reference sequence). The CDR3 length is 13 residues. The germline V and J ends were trimmed by 4 bases and 4 bases, with 13 bases remaining between them. The CDR3, as DNA: TGTGCCTGGACGGGGGGACGGCGCTATGGCTACACCTTC. Amino acid sequence: CAWTGGRRYGYTF. Using reference TRBV30 and TRBJ1-2 for the parts outside the CDR3, the full variable domain is SQTIHQWPATLVQPVGSPLSLECTVEGTSNPNLYWYRQAAGRGLQLLFYSVGIGQISSEVPQNLSASRPQDRQFILSSKKLLLSDSGFYLCAWTGGRRYGYTFGSGTRLTVV.

The V gene is TRBV18, the J gene TRBJ2-5; 9 nucleotides agree with TRBD1. Judging by the DNA end, TRBJ2-7 fits better; the J call may be wrong. CDR3 size: 15 residues. Germline lookup yields CDR1 KGHSH and CDR2 LQKENI. The DNA for the CDR3 is TGTGCCAGCTCACCTACTAAACAGGGGGCAAGCGAGCAGTACTTC. Residues: CASSPTKQGASEQYF.

The rearrangement joins TRBV4-1 to TRBJ1-6, with D uncertain. CDR1 is MGHRA and CDR2 is YSYEKL in the germline V gene. This CDR3 region has 16 residues. Trimming pared 1 base from V and 7 bases from J, leaving 14 bases between. The CDR3 loop is CASSQGSGRVNSPLHF. CDR3 bases: TGCGCCAGCAGCCAAGGTAGTGGGAGGGTGAATTCACCCCTCCACTTT.

V gene TRBV13 combines with J gene TRBJ2-1; no clear D gene. Germline V lookup: CDR1 PRHDT, CDR2 FYEKMQ (reference sequence). V lost 2 bases to trimming and J lost 7 bases, with 3 bases between them. This CDR3 contains 11 residues. CDR3: CASSLSNEQFF. CDR3 sequence (DNA): TGTGCCAGCAGCTTATCAAATGAGCAGTTCTTC.

V gene TRBV19 combines with J gene TRBJ2-2, with 9 bases aligning to TRBD1. The CDR3 has 14 amino acids. Germline values: CDR1 LNHDA, CDR2 SQIVND (reference sequence). V trimming: 5 bases; J trimming: 6 bases; junction bases outside the gene matches: 4. The DNA for the CDR3 is TGTGCCAGTAGTCCCCGACAGGGGGCCGGGGAGCTGTTTTTT. Its translation: CASSPRQGAGELFF.

J is TRBJ2-1 and V is TRBV7-9; TRBD2 is a possible D gene (6 bases). The germline V and J ends were trimmed by 4 bases and 2 bases, with 15 bases remaining between them. CDR3 length: 16 residues. Germline-derived CDR1 and CDR2 are SEHNR and FQNEAQ (reference sequence). CDR3 in amino acids: CASSSRTLATYNEQFF. CDR3 sequence (DNA): TGTGCCAGCAGCTCACGGACACTAGCTACCTACAATGAGCAGTTCTTC. Full variable domain (outside the CDR3, taken from reference TRBV7-9 and TRBJ2-1): DTGVSQNPRHKITKRGQNVTFRCDPISEHNRLYWYRQTLGQGPEFLTYFQNEAQLEKSRLLSDRFSAERPKGSFSTLEIQRTEQGDSAMYLCASSSRTLATYNEQFFGPGTRLTVL.

This chain links TRBV2 with TRBJ1-5; 9 nucleotides match TRBD1. Trimming took 9 bases from V and 8 from J; bases not matched to a gene: 14. This CDR3 contains 15 residues. Germline CDR1 SNHLY, CDR2 FYNNEI. In nucleotides, the CDR3 is TGTGCCAGTTTACCCGGGACAGGGCCCGGGAAGCCCCAGCATTTT. Amino acids: CASLPGTGPGKPQHF.

This clone was detected ten times or more. The chain recombines TRBV27 with TRBJ2-3; TRBD2 aligns across 15 bases. This CDR3 spans 18 amino acids. Trimming took 7 bases from V and 1 from J; bases not matched to a gene: 9. The germline V gene encodes CDR1 MNHEY and CDR2 SMNVEV (reference sequence). CDR3 residues: CASNPLGLAGGRTDTQYF. CDR3 nucleotides: TGTGCCAGCAACCCCCTGGGACTAGCGGGGGGCCGCACAGATACGCAGTATTTT.

The gene calls are TRBV27 and TRBJ2-1; 11 positions agree with TRBD1. This CDR3 has 14 amino acids. Trimming removed 6 bases from V and 8 bases from J; junction bases left unmatched: 6. Germline CDR1 MNHEY, CDR2 SMNVEV (reference sequence). Here the CDR3 reads CASSDGQGAYEQFF. The CDR3, as DNA: TGTGCCAGCAGCGACGGACAGGGGGCATATGAGCAGTTCTTC.

V is TRBV6-4 and J is TRBJ1-3; perhaps TRBD1 as D (6 bases). The germline CDR1 and CDR2 sequences are MRHNA and SNTAGT. The CDR3 totals 19 residues. V was cut by 0 bases and J by 3 bases, with 21 bases left in between. The CDR3 reads CASSDSDRPDLPLGNTIYF. Written as DNA, the CDR3 is TGTGCCAGCAGTGACTCTGACAGGCCAGACCTGCCACTTGGAAACACCATATATTTT.

The V and J genes are TRBV30 and TRBJ2-5; D is possibly TRBD1 (5 bases). Trimming took 2 bases from V and 5 from J, leaving 18 bases between them. Germline V lookup: CDR1 GTSNPN, CDR2 SVGIG (reference sequence). The CDR3 is made up of 15 amino acids. As DNA, the CDR3 is TGTGCCTGGAGTCCGGCAGGGAAGGGTTGGGAGACCCAGTACTTC. It yields the protein CAWSPAGKGWETQYF.

A note on this clone: Other DNA sequences in this specimen translate into the identical CDR3. The chain employs TRBV2 and TRBJ1-5, with D maybe TRBD1 (6 bases). Trimming took 3 bases from V and 8 from J, leaving 17 bases between them. CDR3 length equals 15 residues. Per the germline V gene, CDR1 is SNHLY and CDR2 is FYNNEI. CDR3 in amino acids: CASSEMVTGNKPQHF. The CDR3, as DNA: TGTGCCAGCAGTGAGATGGTGACAGGTAACAAGCCCCAGCATTTT. The variable domain in full, with the rest retrieved from reference TRBV2 and TRBJ1-5, is EPEVTQTPSHQVTQMGQEVILRCVPISNHLYFYWYRQILGQKVEFLVSFYNNEISEKSEIFDDQFSVERPDGSNFTLKIRSTKLEDSAMYFCASSEMVTGNKPQHFGDGTRLSIL.

The chain uses TRBV6-6 and TRBJ2-2; TRBD1 might be the D (6 bases). Germline values: CDR1 MNHNY, CDR2 SVGAGI (reference sequence). This CDR3 is 16 amino acids long. With 0 bases removed from V and 5 bases from J, the gap between germline ends came to 13 bases. CDR3 bases: TGTGCCAGCAGTTACTCGGGGGCGTTGGGGACCGGGGAGCTGTTTTTT. Its protein is CASSYSGALGTGELFF.

The chain employs TRBV18 and TRBJ1-3, with TRBD1 identical over 7 bases. Trimming took 2 bases from V and 0 from J; bases not matched to a gene: 4. Germline CDR1 and CDR2: KGHSH and LQKENI. The CDR3 has 16 residues. CDR3 region: CASSPGGQNSGNTIYF. CDR3 sequence (DNA): TGTGCCAGCTCACCAGGGGGACAGAACTCTGGAAACACCATATATTTT.

V gene TRBV30 combines with J gene TRBJ2-3, with TRBD2 identical over 10 bases. Germline assignment: CDR1 GTSNPN and CDR2 SVGIG (reference sequence). J gave up 6 bases and V 1 base, and 4 bases lay outside the gene matches. CDR3 size: 14 residues. The CDR3 DNA follows: TGTGCCTGGAGTGCAGCGGGAGGGCTGGATACGCAGTATTTT. This sequence encodes CAWSAAGGLDTQYF.